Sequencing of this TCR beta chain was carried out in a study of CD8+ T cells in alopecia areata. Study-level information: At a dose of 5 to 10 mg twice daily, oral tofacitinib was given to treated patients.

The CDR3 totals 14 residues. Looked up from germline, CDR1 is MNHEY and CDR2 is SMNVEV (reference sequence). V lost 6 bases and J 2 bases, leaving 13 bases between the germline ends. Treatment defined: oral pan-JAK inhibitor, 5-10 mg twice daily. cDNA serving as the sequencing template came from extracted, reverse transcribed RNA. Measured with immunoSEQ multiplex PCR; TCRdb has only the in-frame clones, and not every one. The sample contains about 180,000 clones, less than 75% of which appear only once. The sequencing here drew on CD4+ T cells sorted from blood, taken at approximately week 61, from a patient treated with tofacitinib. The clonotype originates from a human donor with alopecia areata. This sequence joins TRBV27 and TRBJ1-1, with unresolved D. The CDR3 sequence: CASRVNSYNTEAFF. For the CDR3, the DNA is TGTGCCAGCAGGGTAAATTCTTATAACACTGAAGCTTTCTTT.